This entry lists 3 T cell receptor beta chains sequenced from one sample in a study of vaccination and CD4 T cells after COVID-19. The sample's treatment: approximately nine-day PBMC culture with coronavirus spike peptide pools or control peptides (ViraFEST assay). The Oncomine TCR Beta short-read assay was applied to DNA of cultured CD4+ T cells. TCRdb ran MiXCR on the PCR reads and lists one entry per CDR3 protein. The sample shows around 11,000 distinct CDR3 sequences, 50% to 60% of them seen only once. These receptors lack a known antigen. Sequences were obtained from CD4+ T cells from blood, cultured in vitro. These TCRs come from a human donor who had recovered from COVID-19.

V and J are TRBV6-1 and TRBJ2-7; TRBD1 matches 7 bases. Germline V gene sequence: CDR1 MNHNS, CDR2 SASEGT. The CDR3 sequence is 14 residues long. V lost 9 bases to trimming and J lost 4 bases; unmatched junction nucleotides: 12. The CDR3 is CASRLPGQMYEQYF. The CDR3 nucleotides are TGTGCCAGTCGCCTCCCGGGACAGATGTACGAGCAGTACTTC.

V usage is TRBV19 and J usage is TRBJ2-7; TRBD1 aligns across 10 bases. Germline V gene data show CDR1 as LNHDA and CDR2 as SQIVND (reference sequence). Trimming cost V 9 bases and J 1 base; bases outside gene matches: 3. CDR3 length: 13 amino acids. The CDR3 sequence: CASRQGASYEQYF. CDR3 nucleotide sequence: TGTGCCAGCAGACAGGGGGCTTCCTACGAGCAGTACTTC.

CDR3 nucleotides: TGTGCCAGCAGTCCATCTTCATTGAACACTGAAGCTTTCTTT. Its translation is CASSPSSLNTEAFF. J is TRBJ1-1 and V is TRBV27; no definite D call. This CDR3 has 14 amino acids. With 5 bases removed from V and 0 bases from J, the gap between germline ends came to 10 bases. Germline V gene data show CDR1 as MNHEY and CDR2 as SMNVEV (reference sequence).